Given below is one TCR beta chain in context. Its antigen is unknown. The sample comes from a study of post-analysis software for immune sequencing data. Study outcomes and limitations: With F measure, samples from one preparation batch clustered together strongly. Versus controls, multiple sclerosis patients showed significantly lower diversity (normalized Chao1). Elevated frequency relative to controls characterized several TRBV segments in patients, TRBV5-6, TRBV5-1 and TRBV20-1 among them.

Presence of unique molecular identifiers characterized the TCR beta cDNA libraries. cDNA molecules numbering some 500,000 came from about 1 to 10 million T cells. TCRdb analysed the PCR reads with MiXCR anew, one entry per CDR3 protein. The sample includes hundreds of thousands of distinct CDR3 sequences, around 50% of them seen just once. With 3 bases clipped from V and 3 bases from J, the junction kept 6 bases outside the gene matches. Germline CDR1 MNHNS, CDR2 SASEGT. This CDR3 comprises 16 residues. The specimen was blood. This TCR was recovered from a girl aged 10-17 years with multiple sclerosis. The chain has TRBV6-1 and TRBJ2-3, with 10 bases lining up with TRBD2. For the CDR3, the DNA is TGTGCCAGCAGTGAGGCTAGCGGGAGAAGTACAGATACGCAGTATTTT. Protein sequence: CASSEASGRSTDTQYF.